Detailed here is one T cell receptor beta chain. The read gets to within 3 residues of the CDR3 end, and the germline J gene fills in the rest. The CDR3 covers 15 residues. Germline CDR1 SEHNR, CDR2 FQNEAQ (reference sequence). V was trimmed by 5 bases and J by 7 bases, leaving 18 bases between them. This record comes from a study of Tregs in tolerant kidney transplant recipients. Produced via immunoSEQ multiplex PCR; TCRdb's table is partial and in-frame only. Recorded here are 20,000 to 30,000 clones; the top ten clones represent over 4%. Related graft donors supplied nonmyeloablative bone marrow transplants, and mixed chimerism was transient. Unstimulated Tregs (CD4+CD25+CD127-) and CD4+CD25- non-Tregs were sorted from PBMCs.

J is TRBJ2-4 and V is TRBV7-9; D is undetermined. The clonotype originates from a human patient who received a combined kidney and bone marrow transplant. Some T cells may trace back to the graft donor. The sample in question was CD4+ T cells from blood (PBMCs), obtained 6 months after the transplant. The DNA read from the CDR3 is TGTGCCAGCAGCCCCGAGGCCCTTCTAGGCAACATT. It specifies CASSPEALLGNI. The CDR3 reads in full as CASSPEALLGNIQYF.